This T cell receptor (beta chain) comes out of a study of blood T cell repertoires in COVID-19. The method was immunoSEQ multiplex PCR; TCRdb's version includes in-frame clones alone and lacks a portion of them. In the table there are about 170,000 clones, 83% of which are singletons. Source material: peripheral blood. The TCR was taken from a woman of 80 years or more with acute or convalescent COVID-19.

The CDR3 is CASSEVQGSQHF. DNA of the CDR3: TGTGCCAGCAGTGAAGTCCAGGGCTCCCAGCATTTT. This rearrangement joins TRBV6-1 to TRBJ1-5; maybe TRBD1 (5 bases). Germline assignment: CDR1 MNHNS and CDR2 SASEGT. The germline V and J ends were trimmed by 1 base and 11 bases, with 9 bases remaining between them. The CDR3 covers 12 residues.